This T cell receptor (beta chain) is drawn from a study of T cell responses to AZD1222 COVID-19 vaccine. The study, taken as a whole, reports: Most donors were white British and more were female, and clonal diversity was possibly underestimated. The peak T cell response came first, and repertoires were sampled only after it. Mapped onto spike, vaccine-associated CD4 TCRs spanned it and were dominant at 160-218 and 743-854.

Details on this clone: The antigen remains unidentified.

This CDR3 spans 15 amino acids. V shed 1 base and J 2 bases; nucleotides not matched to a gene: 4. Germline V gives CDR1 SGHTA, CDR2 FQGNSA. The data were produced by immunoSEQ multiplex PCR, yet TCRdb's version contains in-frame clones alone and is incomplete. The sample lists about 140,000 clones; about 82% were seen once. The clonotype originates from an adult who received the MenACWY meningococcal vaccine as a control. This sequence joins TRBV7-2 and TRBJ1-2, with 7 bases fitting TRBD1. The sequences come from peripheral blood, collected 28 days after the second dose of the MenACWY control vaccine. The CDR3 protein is CASSLGSGGNYGYTF. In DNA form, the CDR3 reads TGTGCCAGCAGCTTAGGCTCAGGGGGGAACTATGGCTACACCTTC. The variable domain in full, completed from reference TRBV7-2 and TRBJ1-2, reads GAGVSQSPSNKVTEKGKDVELRCDPISGHTALYWYRQSLGQGLEFLIYFQGNSAPDKSGLPSDRFSAERTGGSVSTLTIQRTQQEDSAVYLCASSLGSGGNYGYTFGSGTRLTVV.